This T cell receptor (beta chain) derives from a study of radiation and T cells in renal cell carcinoma. Study-level points and caveats: No pretreatment tumor biopsies were available for baseline clonotypes. Top tumor clonotypes rose in blood 2 weeks post-radiation, then contracted.

TCRdb's table, derived via immunoSEQ multiplex PCR, lists solely in-frame clones and lacks some. The sample contains 150,000 to 200,000 clones, about nine tenths of which appear only once. This clone was counted once. Its antigen is undetermined. Time point in this sample: blood 4 weeks post-SBRT, at nephrectomy. Specified treatment: 15 Gy SBRT to primary tumor, nephrectomy 4 weeks later. Nephrectomy followed 15 Gy stereotactic body radiation by 4 weeks. Trimming took 0 bases from V and 5 from J, leaving 9 bases between them. CDR1 is SGHRS, CDR2 YFSETQ, per germline. The CDR3 contains 15 residues. The rearrangement links TRBV5-1 to TRBJ1-6, with D unclear. Source: blood, taken from a patient whose treatment included radiotherapy and nephrectomy. The clonotype comes from a woman aged 45-60 years with renal cell carcinoma. The CDR3 region is CASSLAGGDNSPLHF. The CDR3 DNA follows: TGCGCCAGCAGCTTGGCTGGAGGTGATAATTCACCCCTCCACTTT.